These 25 T cell receptor beta chains originate from one sample sequenced in a study of glioma-infiltrating T cells after dendritic cell vaccination. TCRdb's copy holds only in-frame clones and misses some; the assay was immunoSEQ multiplex PCR. The data show some 100,000 clones, approximately 81% seen once. The specimen comprised blood, sampled before dendritic cell vaccination. The origin of the receptors is a human donor with glioblastoma.

This chain links TRBV6-5 with TRBJ2-7; tentative D call: TRBD2 (6 bases). Looked up from germline, CDR1 is MNHEY and CDR2 is SVGAGI. V was clipped by 7 bases and J by 6 bases, with 22 bases between them. The CDR3 length is 15 residues. The CDR3 DNA follows: TGTGCCAGCATTCGCCGGGACGGAGGGATCTTCGAGCAGTACTTC. Its protein product is CASIRRDGGIFEQYF.

The CDR3 coding sequence is TGTGCCTGGGGCCCCCGACAGGTCCTCTACGAGCAGTACTTC. This sequence encodes CAWGPRQVLYEQYF. J is TRBJ2-7 and V is TRBV30; D might be TRBD1 (6 bases). Germline V gene lookup returns CDR1 GTSNPN and CDR2 SVGIG (reference sequence). Trimming cost V 5 bases and J 3 bases, with 17 bases left between them. CDR3 length: 14 residues.

This rearrangement joins TRBV5-8 to TRBJ1-1; D gene unclear. Deletions cut 2 bases from V and 5 bases from J, with 16 bases between. In germline, CDR1 is SGHTS, CDR2 YDEGEE. The CDR3 has 15 residues. The CDR3 reads CASSLLPFSGTEAFF. For the CDR3, the DNA is TGTGCCAGCAGCTTACTCCCATTCAGCGGGACTGAAGCTTTCTTT. The full variable domain, with the rest looked up from reference TRBV5-8 and TRBJ1-1, is EAGVTQSPTHLIKTRGQQATLRCSPISGHTSVYWYQQALGLGLQFLLWYDEGEERNRGNFPPRFSGRQFPNYSSELNVNALELEDSALYLCASSLLPFSGTEAFFGQGTRLTVV.

This sequence joins TRBV28 and TRBJ2-5; TRBD1 matches at 8 bases. Germline CDR1 is MDHEN and CDR2 is SYDVKM. V trimming: 4 bases; J trimming: 1 base; junction bases outside the gene matches: 5. The CDR3 sequence is 15 residues long. The CDR3 nucleotides are TGTGCCAGCAGTTCCCAGACAGGGGTCCAAGAGACCCAGTACTTC. It encodes CASSSQTGVQETQYF.

The chain has TRBV2 and TRBJ1-5; the match to TRBD1 covers 8 bases. CDR1 and CDR2 from the germline V gene are SNHLY and FYNNEI. Trimming cost V 6 bases and J 4 bases; bases outside gene matches: 11. The length of the CDR3 is 16 residues. The DNA of the CDR3 is TGTGCCAGCAGCCACCCTCAGGGGGCGGTTAATCAGCCCCAGCATTTT. Protein sequence: CASSHPQGAVNQPQHF.

The chain links TRBV5-4 to TRBJ2-7; TRBD2 matches 13 bases. Unmatched junction bases numbered 5, after V lost 2 bases and J lost 6 bases. This CDR3 contains 15 residues. Germline lookup yields CDR1 SGHNT and CDR2 YYREEE (reference sequence). The DNA for the CDR3 is TGTGCCAGCAGCTTCGGGACTAGCGGGGCACCCGAGCAGTACTTC. Residues: CASSFGTSGAPEQYF.

CDR3 in amino acids: CASSYWGQGAAEQYF. CDR3 DNA: TGTGCCAGCAGTTACTGGGGACAGGGAGCAGCCGAGCAGTACTTC. This chain joins TRBV6-5 and TRBJ2-7; 9 bases agree with TRBD1. CDR1 is MNHEY, CDR2 SVGAGI, per germline. V shed 1 base and J 6 bases; nucleotides not matched to a gene: 7. The length of the CDR3 is 15 residues.

The chain's CDR3 is CAWSGRSYEQYF. The DNA of the CDR3 is TGTGCCTGGAGTGGCAGGTCCTACGAGCAGTACTTC. The chain employs TRBV30 and TRBJ2-7; D is undetermined. Trimming removed 1 base from V and 1 base from J, with 5 bases in between. This CDR3 contains 12 residues. Germline V gives CDR1 GTSNPN, CDR2 SVGIG (reference sequence).

J is TRBJ1-1 and V is TRBV10-3; D not certain. Germline V gene lookup returns CDR1 ENHRY and CDR2 SYGVKD. The CDR3 sequence is 13 residues long. V lost 5 bases and J lost 2, with 9 bases in between. The CDR3 reads CAISPQRNTEAFF. The CDR3 DNA reads TGTGCCATCAGTCCACAGAGAAACACTGAAGCTTTCTTT.

A remark on this clone: An end of the junction does not agree with germline; a read error may underlie this. In DNA form, the CDR3 reads TGTGCGACCCCGCGGGGTGAAAAACTGTTTTTT. Its protein product is CATPRGEKLFF. J is TRBJ1-4 and V is TRBV20-1; D gene unclear. The CDR3 is 11 residues long. The germline V gene has CDR1 DFQATT and CDR2 SNEGSKA (reference sequence).

This rearrangement joins TRBV4-1 to TRBJ1-3; D remains ambiguous. This CDR3 is 15 amino acids long. V lost 0 bases and J 0 bases, leaving 6 bases between the germline ends. CDR1 is MGHRA, CDR2 YSYEKL, per germline. CDR3 region: CASSQEVYSGNTIYF. The CDR3 DNA sequence: TGCGCCAGCAGCCAAGAGGTCTACTCTGGAAACACCATATATTTT.

The chain combines TRBV5-6 with TRBJ2-3; 11 nucleotides match TRBD1. The CDR3 is 19 amino acids. The trim removed 1 base at V and 4 bases at J, leaving 14 bases unmatched. The germline V gene has CDR1 SGHDT and CDR2 YYEEEE. The CDR3 DNA reads TGTGCCAGCAGCTTGATAGGACAGGGGGCAAGAGTGAGCGCAGATACGCAGTATTTT. Its protein product is CASSLIGQGARVSADTQYF.

The chain links TRBV2 to TRBJ2-1; 12 bases fit TRBD2. In germline, CDR1 is SNHLY, CDR2 FYNNEI. With 4 bases clipped from V and 2 bases from J, the junction kept 3 bases outside the gene matches. This CDR3 has 16 residues. The CDR3 coding sequence is TGTGCCAGCAGTGCTCTAGCGGGGGGGCCCTACAATGAGCAGTTCTTC. Translated, it gives CASSALAGGPYNEQFF.

The chain has TRBV21-1 and TRBJ2-7; the listed D gene, TRBD2, was not tested against the DNA. TRBV21-1 is a listed pseudogene. This CDR3 is 17 amino acids long. This CDR3 is CASNAKLGTSDTYEQYF. The CDR3 DNA is TGTGCCAGCAACGCAAAACTCGGGACTAGCGATACCTACGAGCAGTACTTC.

The V gene is TRBV28, the J gene TRBJ2-7, with TRBD1 matching over 12 bases. The CDR3 sequence is 15 residues long. Germline lookup yields CDR1 MDHEN and CDR2 SYDVKM. V shed 6 bases, J shed 5 bases, and the junction held 8 bases outside the gene matches. CDR3 coding DNA: TGTGCCAGCAGCCCCGGGACAGGGGGCGCGCACGAGCAGTACTTC. As protein: CASSPGTGGAHEQYF.

This clone appeared a single time. The gene calls are TRBV5-1 and TRBJ2-7; the match to TRBD1 covers 10 bases. Trimming removed 4 bases from V and 4 bases from J; junction bases left unmatched: 8. The germline gives CDR1 SGHRS, CDR2 YFSETQ. This CDR3 spans 15 amino acids. In nucleotides, the CDR3 is TGCGCCAGCAGCCCGGGGACAGGGGTTGCTTACGAGCAGTACTTC. This codes for CASSPGTGVAYEQYF. The full variable domain, completed using reference TRBV5-1 and TRBJ2-7, is KAGVTQTPRYLIKTRGQQVTLSCSPISGHRSVSWYQQTPGQGLQFLFEYFSETQRNKGNFPGRFSGRQFSNSRSEMNVSTLELGDSALYLCASSPGTGVAYEQYFGPGTRLTVT.

The gene calls are TRBV18 and TRBJ1-1, with TRBD1 matching 8 bases. The CDR3 spans 12 residues. Germline values: CDR1 KGHSH, CDR2 LQKENI. V lost 3 bases and J lost 8; bases outside the gene matches: 2. In DNA, the CDR3 is TGTGCCAGCTCACCCCGGACAGGGGAAGCTTTCTTT. Translated, it gives CASSPRTGEAFF.

This chain uses TRBV29-1 with TRBJ2-1; 8 bases match TRBD2. The CDR3 runs to 14 residues. With V trimmed by 2 bases and J by 5 bases, 5 bases remained unmatched. Germline V gene data show CDR1 as SQVTM and CDR2 as ANQGSEA. The CDR3 region is CSVELAGANNEQFF. The CDR3 DNA is TGCAGCGTTGAACTAGCGGGCGCCAACAATGAGCAGTTCTTC.

This clone came up once. This chain links TRBV7-2 with TRBJ2-3; D remains ambiguous. The germline gives CDR1 SGHTA, CDR2 FQGNSA. Trimming stripped 5 bases from V and 2 bases from J, with 14 bases between. CDR3 length equals 15 residues. The CDR3 reads CASSVRVTPTDTQYF. The DNA of the CDR3 is TGTGCCAGCAGCGTTCGGGTAACCCCCACAGATACGCAGTATTTT.

The chain recombines TRBV2 with TRBJ1-2; TRBD1 matches 9 bases. This CDR3 has 14 residues. CDR1 and CDR2 from the germline V gene are SNHLY and FYNNEI. Unmatched junction bases numbered 0, after V lost 0 bases and J lost 4 bases. The CDR3 sequence is CASSEADRGYGYTF. In DNA form, the CDR3 reads TGTGCCAGCAGTGAAGCGGACAGGGGCTATGGCTACACCTTC.

The CDR3 protein is CASSAGTNTEAFF. The CDR3 region has the DNA TGTGCCAGCTCCGCCGGGACAAACACTGAAGCTTTCTTT. The chain uses TRBV18 and TRBJ1-1; perhaps TRBD1 as D (6 bases). Germline V lookup: CDR1 KGHSH, CDR2 LQKENI. This CDR3 comprises 13 residues. V was shortened by 6 bases and J by 2 bases, with 10 bases between the two germline ends.

This rearrangement joins TRBV6-6 to TRBJ2-5; 8 bases are shared with TRBD1. This CDR3 is 14 amino acids long. Germline CDR1 is MNHNY and CDR2 is SVGAGI (reference sequence). V trimming: 6 bases; J trimming: 5 bases; junction bases outside the gene matches: 8. For the CDR3, the DNA is TGTGCCAGCAGAAACGACAGGGGCCACGAGACCCAGTACTTC. This sequence encodes CASRNDRGHETQYF.

The chain joins TRBV5-1 to TRBJ1-5; D is possibly TRBD1 (6 bases). Deletions cut 0 bases from V and 5 bases from J, with 12 bases between. CDR3 length: 15 amino acids. Germline V gene data show CDR1 as SGHRS and CDR2 as YFSETQ. CDR3 in DNA: TGCGCCAGCAGCTTGGCCGGGGGGGCCCATCAGCCCCAGCATTTT. Amino acid sequence: CASSLAGGAHQPQHF.

V and J are TRBV5-4 and TRBJ1-2; D is ambiguous. The V gene's germline CDR1 is SGHNT and CDR2 YYREEE (reference sequence). The CDR3 covers 13 residues. Trimming took off 0 bases at V and 3 bases at J, with 6 bases between the two ends. Here the CDR3 reads CASSLGGDYGYTF. The CDR3 nucleotides read TGTGCCAGCAGCTTGGGCGGAGACTATGGCTACACCTTC.

This chain connects TRBV10-1 to TRBJ2-3, with TRBD1 matching over 7 bases. V shed 6 bases and J 4 bases; nucleotides not matched to a gene: 7. The CDR3 totals 14 residues. CDR1 is WNHNN, CDR2 SYGVQD, per germline (reference sequence). The CDR3 DNA follows: TGCGCCAGCAGCGGGCAGGGGACAGCAGATACGCAGTATTTT. It specifies CASSGQGTADTQYF.